Shown below are 15 T cell receptor beta chains from a single sample sequenced in a study of blood T cell repertoires in COVID-19. Sequenced by immunoSEQ multiplex PCR; TCRdb stores in-frame clones only, minus some. Of approximately 330,000 clones listed, approximately 89% are singletons. The sequenced sample was PBMCs or T cells enriched from blood (not recorded which). Receptors originate from a woman younger than 45 who had recovered from COVID-19.

The genes are TRBV11-3 and TRBJ2-1; 9 bases line up with TRBD1. CDR1 is SGHNT and CDR2 is YENEEA in the germline V gene. Trimming removed 4 bases from V and 4 bases from J; junction bases left unmatched: 5. This CDR3 region has 15 residues. This CDR3 reads CASSSSGTGYNEQFF. The CDR3 coding sequence is TGTGCCAGCAGCTCCTCCGGGACAGGGTACAATGAGCAGTTCTTC.

The rearrangement links TRBV2 to TRBJ2-7; 11 nucleotides match TRBD1. V shed 4 bases and J 5 bases; nucleotides not matched to a gene: 1. CDR3 length: 13 residues. Germline V gene lookup returns CDR1 SNHLY and CDR2 FYNNEI. CDR3 in DNA: TGTGCCAGCAGTGGGACAGGGGGCAACGAGCAGTACTTC. It encodes CASSGTGGNEQYF.

V is TRBV2 and J is TRBJ2-7; TRBD2 is a possible D gene (5 bases). V was cut by 1 base and J by 9 bases, with 19 bases left in between. The CDR3 has 15 amino acids. The germline V gene has CDR1 SNHLY and CDR2 FYNNEI. The CDR3 nucleotides read TGTGCCAGCAGTGAAGTGTGGGGAAGCCGGGGAGTGCAGTACTTC. Translation: CASSEVWGSRGVQYF.

The gene calls are TRBV25-1 and TRBJ1-2; D gene unclear. Trimming took off 6 bases at V and 0 bases at J, with 8 bases between the two ends. This CDR3 is 13 amino acids long. Germline-derived CDR1 and CDR2 are MGHDK and SYGVNS. CDR3 in amino acids: CASSSDTNYGYTF. DNA of the CDR3: TGTGCCAGCAGCAGCGATACTAACTATGGCTACACCTTC.

Comment on this clone: Distinct nucleotide sequences in the sample also encode this CDR3. This chain uses TRBV28 with TRBJ1-1, with D perhaps TRBD1 (5 bases). Germline values: CDR1 MDHEN, CDR2 SYDVKM. The CDR3 has 12 residues. V lost 1 base, J lost 8 bases, and 8 bases lay in between. DNA for the CDR3: TGTGCCAGCAGTTTATCGTCAGGGGAAGCTTTCTTT. Translated: CASSLSSGEAFF.

The gene calls are TRBV12-3 or TRBV12-4 and TRBJ2-1; D call uncertain. CDR3 size: 12 residues. V was trimmed by 5 bases and J by 10 bases, leaving 12 bases between them. CDR3 region: CASSHTIGEQFF. The CDR3 DNA reads TGTGCCAGCAGTCATACCATCGGGGAGCAGTTCTTC.

This chain links TRBV28 with TRBJ1-5; D ambiguous. The germline V gene encodes CDR1 MDHEN and CDR2 SYDVKM. Trimming left V 7 bases short and J 9 bases short, with 13 bases between. The CDR3 covers 12 residues. The CDR3 sequence is CASTLGFRPQHF. The CDR3 coding sequence is TGTGCCAGCACCCTTGGTTTTAGGCCCCAGCATTTT.

The chain is built from TRBV9 and TRBJ1-2; no clear D gene. Trimming cost V 0 bases and J 6 bases, with 6 bases left between them. This CDR3 comprises 12 residues. The germline V gene encodes CDR1 SGDLS and CDR2 YYNGEE. The CDR3 sequence is CASSVGADGYTF. CDR3 bases: TGTGCCAGCAGCGTAGGGGCCGATGGCTACACCTTC.

The chain joins TRBV24-1 to TRBJ2-1; tentatively, D is TRBD1 (6 bases). The V gene lost 8 bases and the J gene lost 11 bases, with 12 bases spanning the gap. CDR3 length: 11 amino acids. Germline V CDR1 and CDR2: KGHDR, SFDVKD. The CDR3 reads CATTTGFQQFF. The CDR3 DNA is TGTGCCACCACAACAGGGTTTCAGCAGTTCTTC.

The sample holds one count of this clone. In DNA, the CDR3 is TGCAGCGTTAGTCTGACTAGCGGGAGTGAGGATACGCAGTATTTT. This translates into CSVSLTSGSEDTQYF. The chain carries TRBV29-1 and TRBJ2-3; 12 bases fit TRBD2. The CDR3 runs 15 residues. V lost 5 bases and J lost 6; bases outside the gene matches: 9. Per the germline V gene, CDR1 is SQVTM and CDR2 is ANQGSEA.

The rearrangement links TRBV11-3 to TRBJ2-1, with 9 positions matching TRBD2. CDR1 and CDR2 (germline): SGHNT, YENEEA. This CDR3 has 16 amino acids. V was pared by 5 bases and J by 5 bases, with 10 bases of the junction left unmatched. In DNA form, the CDR3 reads TGTGCCAGCAGCCCATTAGCGGGAGCGGGGCACAATGAGCAGTTCTTC. It codes for CASSPLAGAGHNEQFF.

CDR3: CSRTENTEAFF. The DNA of the CDR3 is TGCAGCCGTACAGAGAACACTGAAGCTTTCTTT. The V and J genes are TRBV20-1 and TRBJ1-1; no clear D gene. Germline assignment: CDR1 DFQATT and CDR2 SNEGSKA (reference sequence). CDR3 length: 11 amino acids.

The table lists this clone with a few counts. The chain has TRBV3-1 (or the pseudogene TRBV3-2) and TRBJ1-1; the match to TRBD1 covers 8 bases. Germline trimming cut 3 bases from V and 9 bases from J; bases unmatched to any gene: 3. The germline CDR1 and CDR2 sequences are LGHDT and YNNKEL (reference sequence). The CDR3 sequence is 12 residues long. CDR3 residues: CASSHRTGKAFF. CDR3 coding DNA: TGTGCCAGCAGCCATAGGACAGGGAAAGCTTTCTTT.

This sequence joins TRBV19 and TRBJ1-1; D remains unclear. Trimming took off 10 bases at V and 1 base at J, with 10 bases between the two ends. CDR3 length equals 12 residues. The germline V gene has CDR1 LNHDA and CDR2 SQIVND (reference sequence). The chain's CDR3 is CATRAGNTEAFF. In DNA, the CDR3 is TGTGCCACCCGTGCGGGGAACACTGAAGCTTTCTTT.

The chain is built from TRBV6-6 and TRBJ1-5; D possibly corresponds to TRBD1 (6 bases). The CDR3 consists of 15 residues. V dropped 7 bases and J dropped 5 bases, with 18 bases sitting between them. Germline CDR1 reads MNHNY; CDR2 reads SVGAGI (reference sequence). The CDR3 DNA reads as TGTGCCAGCACCCACTCAGGGGCTTTCGATCAGCCCCAGCATTTT. Translating it yields CASTHSGAFDQPQHF.